The 7 T cell receptor beta chains below were found in one sample sequenced in a study of T cell responses to AZD1222 COVID-19 vaccine. The assay was immunoSEQ multiplex PCR, and TCRdb's table has in-frame clones only and misses some. Here the sample spans 150,000 or so clones, less than 95% being singletons. The specimen comprised peripheral blood, sampled 28 days after the second AZD1222 dose. The receptors were gathered from an adult who received the AZD1222 COVID-19 vaccine.

The chain uses TRBV30 and TRBJ1-2; D unresolved. The CDR3 spans 10 residues. From germline, CDR1 is GTSNPN and CDR2 SVGIG (reference sequence). With 5 bases removed from V and 2 bases from J, the gap between germline ends came to 3 bases. This CDR3 is CAWRNYGYTF. DNA of the CDR3: TGTGCCTGGCGGAACTATGGCTACACCTTC. The complete variable domain, with remaining parts taken from reference TRBV30 and TRBJ1-2, reads SQTIHQWPATLVQPVGSPLSLECTVEGTSNPNLYWYRQAAGRGLQLLFYSVGIGQISSEVPQNLSASRPQDRQFILSSKKLLLSDSGFYLCAWRNYGYTFGSGTRLTVV.

The chain combines TRBV5-4 with TRBJ2-2; a possible D gene is TRBD2 (5 bases). Looked up from germline, CDR1 is SGHNT and CDR2 is YYREEE (reference sequence). Trimming removed 4 bases at V and 4 bases at J, with 17 bases between. The CDR3 contains 16 residues. The CDR3 protein is CASSPAGIAATGELFF. CDR3 coding DNA: TGTGCCAGCAGCCCTGCCGGGATCGCGGCCACCGGGGAGCTGTTTTTT.

As DNA, the CDR3 is TGTGCCAGCAGTTTATTGGGCGGTCGCTATGGCTACACCTTC. Residues: CASSLLGGRYGYTF. The chain recombines TRBV28 with TRBJ1-2; unclear D gene. From germline, CDR1 is MDHEN and CDR2 SYDVKM. V was clipped by 1 base and J by 4 bases, with 10 bases between them. This CDR3 spans 14 amino acids.

This rearrangement joins TRBV6-5 to TRBJ1-1; D is ambiguous. This CDR3 is 13 amino acids long. The V end was cut by 6 bases, the J end by 10 bases, with 18 bases between. Germline values: CDR1 MNHEY, CDR2 SVGAGI. DNA of the CDR3: TGTGCCAGCAGCGCTTACTTAACGGGTGGAGCTTTCTTT. Translated, it gives CASSAYLTGGAFF.

The DNA of the CDR3 is TGCGCCAGCACCCGGGGAGATTTTAGTGGGAACCAAGAGACCCAGTACTTC. It encodes CASTRGDFSGNQETQYF. This chain uses TRBV5-1 with TRBJ2-5, with D possibly matching TRBD2 (5 bases). Looked up from germline, CDR1 is SGHRS and CDR2 is YFSETQ. This CDR3 comprises 17 residues. Trimming shortened V by 6 bases and J by 0 bases, and 21 bases separated the two germline ends.

This chain links TRBV29-1 with TRBJ1-2; 8 positions agree with TRBD1. From germline, CDR1 is SQVTM and CDR2 ANQGSEA. V lost 7 bases, J lost 1 base, and 5 bases stayed unmatched. The CDR3 contains 13 residues. The CDR3 DNA reads TGCAGCGCCGGACAGGGTAATAACTATGGCTACACCTTC. Its translation: CSAGQGNNYGYTF.

The chain has TRBV6-7 and TRBJ2-7; D remains ambiguous. TRBV6-7 qualifies as an ORF whose function is uncertain. V shed 4 bases and J shed 2 bases, with 18 bases lying between them. The CDR3 sequence is 16 residues long. The CDR3 DNA sequence: TGTGCCAGCAGTTTCGCCGGGTCCAAGCGTCCCTACGAGCAGTACTTC. Amino acids: CASSFAGSKRPYEQYF.